The next 26 T cell receptor beta chains were all read from a single sample in a study of blood T cell repertoires in COVID-19. TCRdb's copy holds only in-frame clones and misses some; the assay was immunoSEQ multiplex PCR. This sample yields about 55,000 clones, of which roughly 86% are seen a single time; under 8.5% belongs to the top ten. The sample was peripheral blood. These receptors came from a man aged 55 to 70 with active COVID-19.

This rearrangement joins TRBV2 to TRBJ2-2, with D perhaps matching TRBD2 (6 bases). This CDR3 spans 16 amino acids. Trimming cost V 8 bases and J 1 base, with 17 bases left between them. Germline CDR1 and CDR2: SNHLY and FYNNEI. The CDR3 bases are TGTGCCAGCTCCCCCTTGGGGGGATTGAACACCGGGGAGCTGTTTTTT. It codes for CASSPLGGLNTGELFF.

The chain employs TRBV12-3 or TRBV12-4 and TRBJ1-1; no clear D gene. The CDR3 sequence is 12 residues long. V was pared by 3 bases and J by 7 bases, with 9 bases between. The CDR3 is CASSFVRFEAFF. In DNA form, the CDR3 reads TGTGCCAGCAGTTTTGTCCGGTTTGAAGCTTTCTTT.

The chain recombines TRBV5-1 with TRBJ2-3; 12 nucleotides agree with TRBD2. The V gene's germline CDR1 is SGHRS and CDR2 YFSETQ. J lost 6 bases, V lost 0 bases, and 2 bases had no gene match. CDR3 length: 15 amino acids. The CDR3 coding sequence is TGCGCCAGCAGCTTGGGACTAGCGGGAGCCGATACGCAGTATTTT. Translated: CASSLGLAGADTQYF.

This clone was counted once. This chain joins TRBV2 and TRBJ2-5; TRBD2 matches 7 bases. Per the germline V gene, CDR1 is SNHLY and CDR2 is FYNNEI. With V trimmed by 1 base and J by 4 bases, 6 bases remained unmatched. The CDR3 totals 15 residues. In DNA form, the CDR3 reads TGTGCCAGCAGTGAAGGAGCGGGGTTAGGAGAGACCCAGTACTTC. This gives the protein CASSEGAGLGETQYF.

This sequence joins TRBV6-1 and TRBJ2-3; D might be TRBD2 (5 bases). With 3 bases removed from V and 3 bases from J, the gap between germline ends came to 13 bases. The CDR3 covers 15 residues. Germline CDR1 and CDR2: MNHNS and SASEGT. The CDR3: CASSDMRVRTDTQYF. CDR3 nucleotides: TGTGCCAGCAGTGATATGAGGGTTCGGACAGATACGCAGTATTTT.

This rearrangement joins TRBV3-1 (or the pseudogene TRBV3-2) to TRBJ2-5; 8 bases align to TRBD1. This CDR3 contains 15 residues. Germline lookup yields CDR1 LGHDT and CDR2 YNNKEL (reference sequence). With 4 bases clipped from V and 5 bases from J, the junction kept 9 bases outside the gene matches. The CDR3 region is CASSPGQGDWETQYF. In DNA, the CDR3 is TGTGCCAGCAGCCCTGGACAGGGAGATTGGGAGACCCAGTACTTC.

This clone was counted once. CDR3 amino acids: CATAGTRSGGELFF. CDR3 DNA: TGTGCCACCGCCGGGACTAGAAGCGGCGGGGAGCTGTTTTTT. The chain recombines TRBV2 with TRBJ2-2; the match to TRBD2 covers 8 bases. The CDR3 extends over 14 amino acids. J gave up 7 bases and V 10 bases, and 11 bases lay outside the gene matches. Germline loops: CDR1 SNHLY, CDR2 FYNNEI. Looking up the rest from reference TRBV2 and TRBJ2-2 gives the full variable domain: EPEVTQTPSHQVTQMGQEVILRCVPISNHLYFYWYRQILGQKVEFLVSFYNNEISEKSEIFDDQFSVERPDGSNFTLKIRSTKLEDSAMYFCATAGTRSGGELFFGEGSRLTVL.

The rearrangement uses TRBV7-2 and TRBJ2-1; D is unclear. V lost 2 bases, J lost 0 bases, and 11 bases lay in between. The CDR3 is made up of 16 amino acids. Germline V CDR1 and CDR2: SGHTA, FQGNSA. As DNA, the CDR3 is TGTGCCAGCAGCTTAACAACTATCTCCTCCTACAATGAGCAGTTCTTC. Residues: CASSLTTISSYNEQFF.

This rearrangement joins TRBV28 to TRBJ2-2, with 9 positions matching TRBD1. Germline CDR1 and CDR2: MDHEN and SYDVKM. After removal of 5 bases from V and 7 bases from J, the junction contained 8 bases not matched to a gene. The CDR3 is made up of 15 amino acids. CDR3 in DNA: TGTGCCAGCAGTCCCCGGGACAGGGCTCACGGGGAGCTGTTTTTT. Protein sequence: CASSPRDRAHGELFF.

The J gene is TRBJ1-1, the V gene TRBV6-5; 12 bases fit TRBD1. V was pared by 0 bases and J by 9 bases, with 8 bases of the junction left unmatched. Germline assignment: CDR1 MNHEY and CDR2 SVGAGI. The length of the CDR3 is 16 residues. The CDR3 here is CASSYSRDRGRRKAFF. The CDR3, as DNA: TGTGCCAGCAGTTACTCGAGGGACAGGGGGCGACGGAAAGCTTTCTTT.

The V gene is TRBV2, the J gene TRBJ2-3, with 7 bases fitting TRBD1. Trimming at V came to 7 bases and at J to 5 bases, leaving 12 bases not matched to a gene. CDR1 is SNHLY, CDR2 FYNNEI, per germline. The CDR3 runs 15 residues. For the CDR3, the DNA is TGTGCCAGCAAAGAGGGGGCCGCCCGGAAAGATACGCAGTATTTT. Translation gives CASKEGAARKDTQYF.

This chain connects TRBV10-2 to TRBJ1-6; D possibly corresponds to TRBD1 (5 bases). V gave up 4 bases and J gave up 9 bases, with 10 bases separating them. This CDR3 region has 13 residues. Germline-derived CDR1 and CDR2 are WSHSY and SAAADI. The DNA of the CDR3 is TGCGCCAGCAGTGGAGGGGAGGGTTCACCCCTCCACTTT. Protein: CASSGGEGSPLHF.

V gene TRBV5-1 combines with J gene TRBJ2-4; 8 nucleotides agree with TRBD1. V dropped 4 bases and J dropped 4; count of bases not matched to a gene: 4. The CDR3 runs to 14 residues. Germline loops: CDR1 SGHRS, CDR2 YFSETQ. CDR3 DNA sequence: TGCGCCAGCAGCACGGACAGGGTTAAAAACATTCAGTACTTC. It codes for CASSTDRVKNIQYF.

The chain joins TRBV11-2 to TRBJ2-7, with D perhaps matching TRBD2 (5 bases). The CDR3 extends over 15 amino acids. Germline V gene sequence: CDR1 SGHAT, CDR2 FQNNGV. Trimming pared 1 base from V and 2 bases from J, leaving 12 bases between. Written as DNA, the CDR3 is TGTGCCAGCAGCTTAGGGACTTCTGCGACCTACGAGCAGTACTTC. This encodes CASSLGTSATYEQYF.

The chain employs TRBV5-1 and TRBJ2-3; a possible D gene is TRBD1 (6 bases). The CDR3 is 13 residues long. Germline lookup yields CDR1 SGHRS and CDR2 YFSETQ. V shed 4 bases and J shed 8 bases, with 14 bases lying between them. The chain's CDR3 is CASSGGQSPTQYF. The CDR3 DNA reads as TGCGCCAGCAGCGGAGGACAGTCACCTACGCAGTATTTT.

This CDR3 is CASSQDSQGTGNTIYF. The CDR3 DNA follows: TGTGCCAGCAGCCAAGATAGTCAGGGTACAGGAAACACCATATATTTT. The rearrangement links TRBV3-1 (or the pseudogene TRBV3-2) to TRBJ1-3; perhaps TRBD1 as D (5 bases). Germline CDR1 and CDR2: LGHDT and YNNKEL (reference sequence). CDR3 length: 16 residues. V lost 0 bases to trimming and J lost 4 bases, with 13 bases between them.

The genes are TRBV4-2 and TRBJ2-7; 9 positions match TRBD2. V shed 1 base and J 3 bases; nucleotides not matched to a gene: 4. In germline, CDR1 is LGHNA, CDR2 YNFKEQ. The CDR3 totals 15 residues. The CDR3 coding sequence is TGTGCCAGCAGCCAAGGCGGTAGCGGGAGCTACGAGCAGTACTTC. Its translation is CASSQGGSGSYEQYF.

J is TRBJ2-7 and V is TRBV6-5; D perhaps matches TRBD1 (6 bases). Germline-derived CDR1 and CDR2 are MNHEY and SVGAGI. The length of the CDR3 is 15 residues. V was cut by 6 bases and J by 0 bases, with 15 bases left in between. The CDR3 nucleotides read TGTGCCAGCAGCACTACAGGGCCAATCTCCTACGAGCAGTACTTC. Encoded protein: CASSTTGPISYEQYF.

The chain has TRBV18 and TRBJ2-7; 7 nucleotides line up with TRBD1. V lost 5 bases to trimming and J lost 0 bases; unmatched junction nucleotides: 4. The CDR3 is 14 residues long. Germline CDR1 KGHSH, CDR2 LQKENI. CDR3 coding DNA: TGTGCCAGCTCAGGGGACAGAGACTCCTACGAGCAGTACTTC. Its protein is CASSGDRDSYEQYF.

This sequence joins TRBV30 and TRBJ1-1; D call uncertain. The CDR3 extends over 14 amino acids. Germline lookup yields CDR1 GTSNPN and CDR2 SVGIG (reference sequence). Trimming shortened V by 2 bases and J by 2 bases, and 12 bases separated the two germline ends. CDR3 residues: CAWSKATPNTEAFF. The CDR3 DNA reads TGTGCCTGGAGTAAGGCGACTCCAAACACTGAAGCTTTCTTT.

The V and J genes are TRBV30 and TRBJ1-1; unclear D gene. CDR1 GTSNPN and CDR2 SVGIG come from the germline V gene (reference sequence). V lost 4 bases and J 8 bases, leaving 11 bases between the germline ends. The CDR3 has 11 residues. The CDR3 region has the DNA TGTGCCTGGAAAATCGGTCGGGAAGCTTTCTTT. Protein: CAWKIGREAFF.

The J gene is TRBJ1-1, the V gene TRBV4-1; D is uncertain. Trimming pared 3 bases from V and 4 bases from J, leaving 12 bases between. The germline gives CDR1 MGHRA, CDR2 YSYEKL. This CDR3 is built from 14 residues. In DNA, the CDR3 is TGCGCCAGCAGCCATCCCGGATCGGGCACTGAAGCTTTCTTT. Translated: CASSHPGSGTEAFF.

The chain has TRBV11-2 and TRBJ1-3; 7 bases map to TRBD1. This CDR3 region has 17 residues. Germline V CDR1 and CDR2: SGHAT, FQNNGV. Trimming at V came to 5 bases and at J to 3 bases, leaving 13 bases not matched to a gene. The CDR3 loop reads CASSPPPTTGVGNTIYF. The CDR3 DNA follows: TGTGCCAGCAGCCCACCCCCCACTACAGGGGTTGGAAACACCATATATTTT.

The chain joins TRBV14 to TRBJ2-3; D is uncertain. V was pared by 0 bases and J by 4 bases, with 5 bases between. The CDR3 has 13 amino acids. In germline, CDR1 is SGHDN, CDR2 FVKESK. The CDR3 protein is CASSQDISDTQYF. CDR3 in DNA: TGTGCCAGCAGCCAAGATATTTCAGATACGCAGTATTTT.

V is TRBV19 and J is TRBJ2-1, with 11 positions matching TRBD2. There are 17 residues in the CDR3. The V gene end was trimmed by 5 bases and the J gene end by 1 base; junction bases not matched to a gene: 7. Germline assignment: CDR1 LNHDA and CDR2 SQIVND (reference sequence). CDR3 residues: CASSVSGTSGSYNEQFF. The CDR3 DNA is TGTGCCAGTAGTGTTTCGGGGACTAGCGGATCCTACAATGAGCAGTTCTTC.

CDR3 nucleotide sequence: TGCAGTGCTGCGCGGGATGAGCAGTTCTTC. Residues: CSAARDEQFF. The chain combines TRBV20-1 with TRBJ2-1; a possible D gene is TRBD2 (5 bases). This CDR3 contains 10 residues. From germline, CDR1 is DFQATT and CDR2 SNEGSKA (reference sequence). Trimming cost V 5 bases and J 8 bases, with 7 bases left between them.